This T cell receptor (beta chain) was recovered during a study of blood T cell repertoires in COVID-19. Study overall: T cells, B-cell-depleted T cells, or PBMCs provided the cDNA or gDNA that served as material.

In the authors' workflow: Amplifying reference gene primers gave estimates of nucleated cell counts. Sequencing was performed with immunoSEQ multiplex PCR; in TCRdb, only in-frame clones are kept and a portion is missing. V, J and clone size derive from that table, while D and trimming were established from the DNA sequence. The sample has about 430,000 clones, around nine tenths seen once. Material for sequencing was peripheral blood. The source of this sequence is a man aged 18 to 29 with COVID-19, enrolled during active disease.

This chain's CDR3 is CASSDMYDRVFHTNTEAFF. In DNA form, the CDR3 reads TGTGCCAGCAGCGACATGTATGACAGGGTGTTCCACACGAACACTGAAGCTTTCTTT. The V and J genes are TRBV7-9 and TRBJ1-1; 7 nucleotides agree with TRBD1. The CDR3 spans 19 residues. The V gene end was trimmed by 5 bases and the J gene end by 1 base; junction bases not matched to a gene: 19. Germline V gene data show CDR1 as SEHNR and CDR2 as FQNEAQ (reference sequence). Complete variable domain (other parts from reference TRBV7-9 and TRBJ1-1): DTGVSQNPRHKITKRGQNVTFRCDPISEHNRLYWYRQTLGQGPEFLTYFQNEAQLEKSRLLSDRFSAERPKGSFSTLEIQRTEQGDSAMYLCASSDMYDRVFHTNTEAFFGQGTRLTVV.